This T cell receptor beta chain was captured by sequencing in a study of Ad26.COV2.S vaccination and SARS-CoV-2 variants. Study-wide results and caveats: People given the vaccine had a wider spike-specific TCR breadth than placebo recipients did. Spike-specific CD8+ and CD4+ T cell responses reportedly showed substantial breadth after vaccination.

Germline V gene data show CDR1 as LGHNA and CDR2 as YSLEER. Trimming removed 0 bases from V and 0 bases from J, with 12 bases in between. The CDR3 has 17 residues. As to this clone: Its antigen is currently unknown.

TCRdb's table, derived via immunoSEQ multiplex PCR, lists solely in-frame clones and lacks some. This sample carries roughly 410,000 clones, roughly 85% of them seen once, and the ten largest clones take 7.4%. Treatment indicated: 19 received Ad26.COV2.S at low or high dose, single or two shots; 5 received placebo; per-sample allocation not given. Sampling took place 63 days after the first vaccine or placebo injection. Donation was by an adult aged 18-55 years who was in Boston. Spike of the Wuhan-strain SARS-CoV-2 was expressed by an Ad26 vector, which formed the vaccine. This sequence originates from a person between 18 and 59 years old who received the Ad26.COV2.S COVID-19 vaccine or a placebo. The V call is TRBV4-3, the J call TRBJ2-4; D uncertain. Here the sequenced sample was peripheral blood, taken in a trial of Ad26.COV2.S vaccine versus placebo. The chain's CDR3 is CASSQDKARGAKNIQYF. In nucleotides, the CDR3 is TGCGCCAGCAGCCAAGATAAGGCGCGAGGAGCCAAAAACATTCAGTACTTC.